This T cell receptor (beta chain) was retrieved from a study of CD8 T cells in Susac syndrome. The CDR3 runs to 13 residues. Deletions cut 0 bases from V and 3 bases from J, with 8 bases between. In germline, CDR1 is DFQATT, CDR2 SNEGSKA (reference sequence). Random hexamers were used to reverse transcribe the RNA input (0.5 to 1 ug). Using its own MiXCR run on the immunoSEQ multiplex PCR reads, TCRdb lists one record per CDR3 protein. This repertoire shows 200,000 to 250,000 distinct CDR3 sequences, approximately 90% found once; its top ten account for about 0.13%. The V gene is TRBV20-1, the J gene TRBJ1-2; the D is unclear. This sequence originates from a human donor with multiple sclerosis. The sample was CD8+ T cells from PBMCs. CDR3 coding DNA: TGCAGTGCTAGAGATTTGGCCGACTATGGCTACACCTTC. Protein sequence: CSARDLADYGYTF.